The 16 T cell receptor beta chains given below trace back to one sample, sequenced in a study of cytomegalovirus exposure and HLA in healthy donors. The PCR made use of 60 Vbeta and 13 Jbeta primers. The method was immunoSEQ multiplex PCR; TCRdb's version includes in-frame clones alone and lacks a portion of them. Of 85,000 to 130,000 clones in the sample, over 9.5% were seen once. Input material: PBMCs. These receptors all come from a man aged 35-49 years in good health and CMV-seropositive.

This clone has more than one count but fewer than ten. The gene calls are TRBV25-1 and TRBJ2-5; no definite D call. The CDR3 loop spans 13 amino acids. The germline V and J ends were trimmed by 4 bases and 5 bases, with 11 bases remaining between them. CDR1 and CDR2 (germline): MGHDK, SYGVNS. CDR3: CASSGVVSETQYF. CDR3 in DNA: TGTGCCAGCAGTGGCGTTGTTTCGGAGACCCAGTACTTC.

The chain employs TRBV4-2 and TRBJ1-5; D call uncertain. This CDR3 contains 16 residues. Germline CDR1 is LGHNA and CDR2 is YNFKEQ. Trimming stripped 0 bases from V and 4 bases from J, with 13 bases between. CDR3 nucleotide sequence: TGTGCCAGCAGCCAAGATGGATTCGGAGGGAATCAGCCCCAGCATTTT. Protein sequence: CASSQDGFGGNQPQHF.

The rearrangement joins TRBV7-8 to TRBJ2-1, with 7 bases lining up with TRBD2. The junction had 11 bases not matched to a gene; V was cut back by 1 base and J by 5 bases. Germline values: CDR1 SGHVS, CDR2 FQNEAQ. The CDR3 totals 17 residues. The CDR3 DNA reads TGTGCCAGCAGCTTAGTTGGGGGTGCGGGAGCGAACAATGAGCAGTTCTTC. Its translation: CASSLVGGAGANNEQFF.

This clone was seen more than once but under ten times. The chain employs TRBV11-2 and TRBJ2-7; D call uncertain. CDR3 length: 12 amino acids. V was shortened by 5 bases and J by 5 bases, with 10 bases between the two germline ends. Germline V lookup: CDR1 SGHAT, CDR2 FQNNGV. The CDR3 bases are TGTGCCAGCAGCGGGCTACCGGACGAGCAGTACTTC. It specifies CASSGLPDEQYF.

The rearrangement uses TRBV15 and TRBJ1-2; TRBD1 matches 7 bases. Germline V CDR1 and CDR2: LNHNV, YYDKDF (reference sequence). The junction had 4 bases not matched to a gene; V was cut back by 1 base and J by 5 bases. The CDR3 loop spans 14 amino acids. The CDR3 DNA sequence: TGTGCCACCAGCAGAGCACAGGGGACTTATGGCTACACCTTC. This sequence encodes CATSRAQGTYGYTF.

Note on this clone: The junction shows a germline mismatch at one end, possibly a read error. V and J are TRBV7-7 and TRBJ2-2; 12 nucleotides agree with TRBD2. There are 16 residues in the CDR3. Germline CDR1 is SSHAT and CDR2 is FNYEAQ (reference sequence). CDR3: CASSKMTSGSPGELFF. The DNA of the CDR3 is TGTGCTAGCAGTAAAATGACTAGCGGGAGTCCCGGGGAGCTGTTTTTT.

The chain links TRBV7-2 to TRBJ2-7, with 10 bases lining up with TRBD2. J gave up 1 base and V 5 bases, and 2 bases lay outside the gene matches. Germline loops: CDR1 SGHTA, CDR2 FQGNSA. The CDR3 consists of 14 residues. CDR3 region: CASSILAGSYEQYF. CDR3 nucleotides: TGTGCCAGCAGCATACTAGCGGGGTCCTACGAGCAGTACTTC.

The chain couples TRBV6-1 to TRBJ1-1; no firm D call. This CDR3 has 16 amino acids. Germline-derived CDR1 and CDR2 are MNHNS and SASEGT. V was trimmed by 0 bases and J by 1 base, leaving 12 bases between them. This CDR3 is CASSEASEGWNTEAFF. DNA of the CDR3: TGTGCCAGCAGTGAAGCGTCGGAGGGATGGAACACTGAAGCTTTCTTT.

The chain combines TRBV7-6 with TRBJ2-3; the D gene is possibly TRBD2 (5 bases). The V end lost 5 bases, the J end lost 2 bases, and 14 bases lay between the germline ends. CDR3 length equals 15 residues. Germline values: CDR1 SGHVS, CDR2 FNYEAQ. The CDR3 DNA is TGTGCCAGCAGCCCTAAGGACTTCGACACAGATACGCAGTATTTT. It yields the protein CASSPKDFDTDTQYF.

The V call is TRBV28, the J call TRBJ2-6, with D maybe TRBD2 (6 bases). The length of the CDR3 is 13 residues. V lost 6 bases to trimming and J lost 14 bases, with 17 bases between them. CDR1 is MDHEN and CDR2 is SYDVKM in the germline V gene. CDR3 loop: CASRLPEGHFLTF. In nucleotides, the CDR3 is TGTGCCAGCAGGCTCCCGGAGGGCCACTTCCTGACTTTC.

This clone occurred a few times. The rearrangement links TRBV28 to TRBJ1-5, with a possible D match to TRBD1 (5 bases). The germline V and J ends were trimmed by 4 bases and 3 bases, with 13 bases remaining between them. CDR1 and CDR2 (germline): MDHEN, SYDVKM. This CDR3 has 15 amino acids. Written as DNA, the CDR3 is TGTGCCAGCAGTTACCCCCCGGGACTCAATCAGCCCCAGCATTTT. It codes for CASSYPPGLNQPQHF.

The V call is TRBV14, the J call TRBJ1-2; D remains ambiguous. This CDR3 comprises 13 residues. Germline V gene data show CDR1 as SGHDN and CDR2 as FVKESK. The V end was cut by 1 base, the J end by 4 bases, with 7 bases between. In DNA form, the CDR3 reads TGTGCCAGCAGCCAAGGACACCCCTATGGCTACACCTTC. This encodes CASSQGHPYGYTF. Filled out from reference TRBV14 and TRBJ1-2, the complete variable domain reads EAGVTQFPSHSVIEKGQTVTLRCDPISGHDNLYWYRRVMGKEIKFLLHFVKESKQDESGMPNNRFLAERTGGTYSTLKVQPAELEDSGVYFCASSQGHPYGYTFGSGTRLTVV.

This clone turned up a few times. The chain is built from TRBV19 and TRBJ1-2, with D possibly matching TRBD1 (5 bases). V was clipped by 6 bases and J by 2 bases, with 13 bases between them. The germline CDR1 and CDR2 sequences are LNHDA and SQIVND (reference sequence). The CDR3 has 14 amino acids. Here the CDR3 DNA reads TGTGCCAGTAGCTCCAACCGACAGAACTATGGCTACACCTTC. Translated, it gives CASSSNRQNYGYTF.

In regard to this clone: Mismatch with germline at one junction end may stem from a read error. The V gene is TRBV14, the J gene TRBJ1-2; possible D gene TRBD1, 6 bases. The CDR3 has 18 residues. The V gene's germline CDR1 is SGHDN and CDR2 FVKESK. CDR3 DNA sequence: TGTGCCAGCAGCCAAGATGGGTTAGTCCAGCGGACAGAAGACTTTTGGGGCTTC. This codes for CASSQDGLVQRTEDFWGF.

This clone showed up just a few times. The J gene is TRBJ2-7, the V gene TRBV19; D possibly corresponds to TRBD2 (6 bases). This CDR3 has 12 residues. V lost 6 bases to trimming and J lost 3 bases, with 9 bases between them. The germline gives CDR1 LNHDA, CDR2 SQIVND (reference sequence). This CDR3 reads CASSGTHYEQYF. The CDR3 DNA sequence: TGTGCCAGTAGCGGGACTCACTACGAGCAGTACTTC.

A few counts support this clone. The J gene is TRBJ2-7, the V gene TRBV19; D is unresolved. V was pared by 5 bases and J by 2 bases, with 10 bases between. This CDR3 region has 13 residues. Germline CDR1 LNHDA, CDR2 SQIVND (reference sequence). As DNA, the CDR3 is TGTGCCAGTAGTGTATACTTAACCTACGAGCAGTACTTC. As protein: CASSVYLTYEQYF.